This entry describes one T cell receptor (beta chain). Its antigen is not identified. The data originate from a study of graft-versus-host responses after intestinal transplantation. Overall study context: Recipients across the board were started on anti-thymocyte globulin induction, then kept on tacrolimus and steroids for around three years.

TCRdb's copy holds only in-frame clones and misses some; the assay was immunoSEQ multiplex PCR. The sample lists tens of thousands of clones, 85% to 95% seen once, with about 0.34% in the top ten. The source is a human donor who was the organ donor for an intestinal transplant. The starting material was unstimulated CD4+ T cells sorted from spleen or lymph node cells, obtained before transplant.

The CDR3 loop is CASSGGRGWNQPQHF. The CDR3, as DNA: TGTGCCAGCAGTGGGGGGCGCGGGTGGAATCAGCCCCAGCATTTT. This chain connects TRBV2 to TRBJ1-5; D perhaps matches TRBD1 (6 bases). CDR3 length: 15 residues. V was cut by 4 bases and J by 4 bases, with 14 bases left in between. Germline V gives CDR1 SNHLY, CDR2 FYNNEI. The variable domain in full, with the rest retrieved from reference TRBV2 and TRBJ1-5, is EPEVTQTPSHQVTQMGQEVILRCVPISNHLYFYWYRQILGQKVEFLVSFYNNEISEKSEIFDDQFSVERPDGSNFTLKIRSTKLEDSAMYFCASSGGRGWNQPQHFGDGTRLSIL.